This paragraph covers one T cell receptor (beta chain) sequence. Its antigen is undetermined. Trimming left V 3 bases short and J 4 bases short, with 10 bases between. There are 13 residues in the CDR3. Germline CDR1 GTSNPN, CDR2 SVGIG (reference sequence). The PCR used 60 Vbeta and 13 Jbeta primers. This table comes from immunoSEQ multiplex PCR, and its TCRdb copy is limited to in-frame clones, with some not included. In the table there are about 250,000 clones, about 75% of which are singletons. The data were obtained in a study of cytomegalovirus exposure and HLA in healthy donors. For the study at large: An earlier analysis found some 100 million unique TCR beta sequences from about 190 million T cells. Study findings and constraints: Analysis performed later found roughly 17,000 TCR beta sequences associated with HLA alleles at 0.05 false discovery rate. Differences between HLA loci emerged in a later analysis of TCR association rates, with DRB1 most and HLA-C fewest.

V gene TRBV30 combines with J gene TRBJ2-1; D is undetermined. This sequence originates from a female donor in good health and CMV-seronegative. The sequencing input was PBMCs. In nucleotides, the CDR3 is TGTGCCTGGAGGGGCGCAAATTACAATGAGCAGTTCTTC. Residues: CAWRGANYNEQFF. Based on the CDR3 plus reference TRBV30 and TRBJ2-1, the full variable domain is SQTIHQWPATLVQPVGSPLSLECTVEGTSNPNLYWYRQAAGRGLQLLFYSVGIGQISSEVPQNLSASRPQDRQFILSSKKLLLSDSGFYLCAWRGANYNEQFFGPGTRLTVL.